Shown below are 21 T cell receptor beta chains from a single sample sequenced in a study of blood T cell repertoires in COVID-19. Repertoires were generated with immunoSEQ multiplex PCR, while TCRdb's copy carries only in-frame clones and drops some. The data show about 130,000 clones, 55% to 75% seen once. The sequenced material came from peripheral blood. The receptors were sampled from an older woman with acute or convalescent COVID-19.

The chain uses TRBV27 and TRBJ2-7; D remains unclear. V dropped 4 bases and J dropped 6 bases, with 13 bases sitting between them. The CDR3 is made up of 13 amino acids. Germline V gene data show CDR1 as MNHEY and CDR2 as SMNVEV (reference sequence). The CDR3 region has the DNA TGTGCCAGCAGTTCACAGCTGGGTCTCGAGCAGTACTTC. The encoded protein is CASSSQLGLEQYF.

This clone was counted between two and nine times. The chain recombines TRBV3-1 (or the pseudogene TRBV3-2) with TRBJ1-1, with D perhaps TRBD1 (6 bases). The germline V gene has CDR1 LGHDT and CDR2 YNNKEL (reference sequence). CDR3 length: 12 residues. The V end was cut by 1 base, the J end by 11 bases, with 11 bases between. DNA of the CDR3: TGTGCCAGCAGCCAAGGCCAGGGGTGGGCTTTCTTT. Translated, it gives CASSQGQGWAFF.

CDR3 region: CASSAGVWTSGTNGANVLTF. CDR3 in DNA: TGTGCCAGCAGTGCAGGGGTCTGGACTAGCGGGACTAACGGGGCCAACGTCCTGACTTTC. V usage is TRBV6-1 and J usage is TRBJ2-6; the match to TRBD2 covers 12 bases. The germline gives CDR1 MNHNS, CDR2 SASEGT. The CDR3 length is 20 residues. V dropped 4 bases and J dropped 4; count of bases not matched to a gene: 14.

The DNA of the CDR3 is TGTGCCAGTACCGGGACAGGGGGAGTTGAAAAACTGTTTTTT. Its translation is CASTGTGGVEKLFF. This chain links TRBV19 with TRBJ1-4; 11 nucleotides line up with TRBD1. Germline V lookup: CDR1 LNHDA, CDR2 SQIVND (reference sequence). The length of the CDR3 is 14 residues. V lost 7 bases, J lost 7 bases, and 5 bases stayed unmatched.

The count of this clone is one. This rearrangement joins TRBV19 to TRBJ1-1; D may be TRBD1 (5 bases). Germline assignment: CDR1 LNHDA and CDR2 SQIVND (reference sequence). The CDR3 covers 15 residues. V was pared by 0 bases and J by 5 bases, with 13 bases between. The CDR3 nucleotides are TGTGCCAGTAGTATAGATGGCAGGGCGGGAACTGAAGCTTTCTTT. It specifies CASSIDGRAGTEAFF.

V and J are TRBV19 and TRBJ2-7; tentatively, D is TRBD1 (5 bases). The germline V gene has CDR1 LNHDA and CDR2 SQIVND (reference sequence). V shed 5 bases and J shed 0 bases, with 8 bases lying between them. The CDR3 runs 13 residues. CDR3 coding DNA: TGTGCCAGTAGTCGACAGAGCTCCTACGAGCAGTACTTC. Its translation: CASSRQSSYEQYF. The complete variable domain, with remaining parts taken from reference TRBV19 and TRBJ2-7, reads DGGITQSPKYLFRKEGQNVTLSCEQNLNHDAMYWYRQDPGQGLRLIYYSQIVNDFQKGDIAEGYSVSREKKESFPLTVTSAQKNPTAFYLCASSRQSSYEQYFGPGTRLTVT.

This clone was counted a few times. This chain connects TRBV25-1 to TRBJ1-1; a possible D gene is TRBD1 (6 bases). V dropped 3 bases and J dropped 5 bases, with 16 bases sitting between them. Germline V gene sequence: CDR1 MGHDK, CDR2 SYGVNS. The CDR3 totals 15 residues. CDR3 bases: TGTGCCAGCAGTGACCGGCGAGGGGGTAGGACTGAAGCTTTCTTT. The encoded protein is CASSDRRGGRTEAFF. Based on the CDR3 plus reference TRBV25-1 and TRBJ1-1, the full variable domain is EADIYQTPRYLVIGTGKKITLECSQTMGHDKMYWYQQDPGMELHLIHYSYGVNSTEKGDLSSESTVSRIRTEHFPLTLESARPSHTSQYLCASSDRRGGRTEAFFGQGTRLTVV.

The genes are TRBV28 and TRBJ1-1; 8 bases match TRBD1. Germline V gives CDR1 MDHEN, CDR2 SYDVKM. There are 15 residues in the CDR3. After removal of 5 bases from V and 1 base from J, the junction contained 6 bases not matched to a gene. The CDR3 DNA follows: TGTGCCAGCAGTCCCCCTACAGGGGGGAACACTGAAGCTTTCTTT. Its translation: CASSPPTGGNTEAFF.

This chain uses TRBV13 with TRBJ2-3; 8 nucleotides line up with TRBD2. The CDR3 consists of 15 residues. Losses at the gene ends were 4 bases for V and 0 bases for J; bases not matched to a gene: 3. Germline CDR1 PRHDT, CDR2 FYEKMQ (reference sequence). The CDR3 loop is CASSSRLASTDTQYF. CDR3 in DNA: TGTGCCAGCAGCTCGAGACTAGCGAGCACAGATACGCAGTATTTT. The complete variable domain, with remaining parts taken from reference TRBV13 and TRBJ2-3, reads AAGVIQSPRHLIKEKRETATLKCYPIPRHDTVYWYQQGPGQDPQFLISFYEKMQSDKGSIPDRFSAQQFSDYHSELNMSSLELGDSALYFCASSSRLASTDTQYFGPGTRLTVL.

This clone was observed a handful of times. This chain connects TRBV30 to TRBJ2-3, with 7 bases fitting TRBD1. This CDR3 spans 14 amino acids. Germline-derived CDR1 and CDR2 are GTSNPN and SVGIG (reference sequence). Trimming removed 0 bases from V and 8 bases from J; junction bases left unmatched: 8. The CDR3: CAWSVGQVLGTQYF. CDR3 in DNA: TGTGCCTGGAGTGTTGGACAGGTACTGGGTACGCAGTATTTT.

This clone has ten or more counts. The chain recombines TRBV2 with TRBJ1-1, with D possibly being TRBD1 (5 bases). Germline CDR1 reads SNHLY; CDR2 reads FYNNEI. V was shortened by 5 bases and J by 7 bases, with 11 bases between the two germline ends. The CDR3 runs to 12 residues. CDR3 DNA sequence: TGTGCCAGCAGTAGGGACTTCAGTGAAGCTTTCTTT. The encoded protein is CASSRDFSEAFF.

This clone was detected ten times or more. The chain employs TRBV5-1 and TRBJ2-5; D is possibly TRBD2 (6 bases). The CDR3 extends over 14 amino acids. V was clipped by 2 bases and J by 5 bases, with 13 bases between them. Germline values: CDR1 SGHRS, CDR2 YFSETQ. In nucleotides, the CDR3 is TGCGCCAGCAGCTTAGGAGGGGTGAGGGAGACCCAGTACTTC. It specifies CASSLGGVRETQYF.

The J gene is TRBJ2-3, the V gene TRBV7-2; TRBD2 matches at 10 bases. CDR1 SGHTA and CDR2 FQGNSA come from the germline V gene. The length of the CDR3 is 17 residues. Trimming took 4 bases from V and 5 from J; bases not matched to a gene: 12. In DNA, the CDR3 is TGTGCCAGCAGCTCCCTAGCAGCGGGGGGGCAACTAGATACGCAGTATTTT. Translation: CASSSLAAGGQLDTQYF.

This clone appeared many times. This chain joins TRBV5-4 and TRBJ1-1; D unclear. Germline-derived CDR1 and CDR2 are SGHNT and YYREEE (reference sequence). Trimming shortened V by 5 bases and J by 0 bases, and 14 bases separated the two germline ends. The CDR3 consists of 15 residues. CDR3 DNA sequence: TGTGCCAGCAGTGCAAAACATAATATGAACACTGAAGCTTTCTTT. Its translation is CASSAKHNMNTEAFF.

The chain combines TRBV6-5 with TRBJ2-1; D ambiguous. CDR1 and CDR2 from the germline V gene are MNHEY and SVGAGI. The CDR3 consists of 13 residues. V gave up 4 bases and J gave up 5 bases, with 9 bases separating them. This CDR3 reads CASSSLLNNEQFF. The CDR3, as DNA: TGTGCCAGCAGTTCCCTACTGAACAATGAGCAGTTCTTC.

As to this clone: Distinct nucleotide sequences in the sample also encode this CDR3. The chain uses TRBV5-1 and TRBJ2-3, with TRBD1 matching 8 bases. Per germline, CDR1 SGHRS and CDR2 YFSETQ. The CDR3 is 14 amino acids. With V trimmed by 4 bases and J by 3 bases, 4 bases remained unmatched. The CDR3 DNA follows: TGCGCCAGCAGCCTTGACAGGGGAACAGATACGCAGTATTTT. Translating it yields CASSLDRGTDTQYF.

The chain's CDR3 is CATSTGPYGYTF. As DNA, the CDR3 is TGTGCCACCTCGACAGGACCCTATGGCTACACCTTC. This chain joins TRBV24-1 and TRBJ1-2; D might be TRBD1 (6 bases). The CDR3 is 12 residues long. Looked up from germline, CDR1 is KGHDR and CDR2 is SFDVKD. V lost 9 bases, J lost 4 bases, and 11 bases lay in between.

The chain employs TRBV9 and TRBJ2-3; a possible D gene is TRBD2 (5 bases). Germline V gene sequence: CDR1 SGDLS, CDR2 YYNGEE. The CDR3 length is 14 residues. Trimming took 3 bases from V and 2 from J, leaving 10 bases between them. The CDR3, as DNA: TGTGCCAGCAGCGGAGCGGTAAACACAGATACGCAGTATTTT. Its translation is CASSGAVNTDTQYF.

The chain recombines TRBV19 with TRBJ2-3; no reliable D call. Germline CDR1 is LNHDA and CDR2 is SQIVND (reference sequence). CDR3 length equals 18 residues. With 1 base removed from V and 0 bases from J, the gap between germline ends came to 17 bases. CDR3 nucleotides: TGTGCCAGTAGTATAGCCGTCAGTGCTGGCCCTAGCACAGATACGCAGTATTTT. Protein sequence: CASSIAVSAGPSTDTQYF.

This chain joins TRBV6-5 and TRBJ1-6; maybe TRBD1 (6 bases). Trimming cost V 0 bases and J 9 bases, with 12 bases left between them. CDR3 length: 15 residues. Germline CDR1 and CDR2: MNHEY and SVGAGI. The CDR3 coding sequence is TGTGCCAGCAGTTACTCGGGGGACATTAGTTCACCCCTCCACTTT. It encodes CASSYSGDISSPLHF.

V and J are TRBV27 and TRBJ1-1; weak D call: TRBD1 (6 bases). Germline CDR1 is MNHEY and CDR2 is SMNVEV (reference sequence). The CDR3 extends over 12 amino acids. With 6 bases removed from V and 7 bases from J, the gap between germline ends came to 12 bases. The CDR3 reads CASSQQGGEAFF. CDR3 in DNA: TGTGCCAGCAGCCAACAGGGTGGTGAAGCTTTCTTT.